This T cell receptor (beta chain) was recovered during a study of CD8 T cells in Susac syndrome. Study results and caveats: In TEMRA cells and active patients, CD8+ clonal expansion in Susac reached its peak. Across the total CD8+ repertoires, fewer than 20 Susac-specific public clones were detected, and across the CD8+ TEMRA repertoires, roughly 5 such clones were detected.

Regarding this clonotype: Its antigen is as yet unknown.

RNA, at about 0.5 to 1 ug, was reverse transcribed with random hexamers. TCRdb re-called the immunoSEQ multiplex PCR reads with MiXCR, one entry per CDR3 protein. This table has some 200,000 distinct CDR3 sequences, roughly 94% appearing once. The sequenced sample consisted of CD8+ T cells from PBMCs. The sequence was obtained from a human donor with Susac syndrome.

The CDR3 nucleotides read TGCAGTGCTAGAGATCGGCTAACTAGCGGGTACCAAGAGACCCAGTACTTC. Translating gives CSARDRLTSGYQETQYF. This chain uses TRBV20-1 with TRBJ2-5, with TRBD2 matching 9 bases. Germline loops: CDR1 DFQATT, CDR2 SNEGSKA (reference sequence). The V segment lost 0 bases and the J segment 0 bases; nucleotides outside the gene matches: 8. The CDR3 extends over 17 amino acids.